This T cell receptor beta chain was obtained from a study of T cell changes during pregnancy in multiple sclerosis. Measured with immunoSEQ multiplex PCR; TCRdb has only the in-frame clones, and not every one. Here the sample spans 40,000 to 50,000 clones, 90% to 95% being singletons. The TCR originated in a female donor with multiple sclerosis, enrolled in a pregnancy study. The material was CD8+ T cells from peripheral blood mononuclear cells, obtained in the third trimester of pregnancy.

The CDR3, as DNA: TGTGCCTGGAGTGGGGTAGCGCTGGATACGCAGTATTTT. It encodes CAWSGVALDTQYF. This chain links TRBV30 with TRBJ2-3; D is perhaps TRBD2 (5 bases). V was trimmed by 1 base and J by 6 bases, leaving 11 bases between them. Germline lookup yields CDR1 GTSNPN and CDR2 SVGIG (reference sequence). The length of the CDR3 is 13 residues.